This T cell receptor (beta chain) was profiled in a study of blood T cell repertoires in COVID-19. The CDR3 has 17 residues. With 4 bases clipped from V and 4 bases from J, the junction kept 12 bases outside the gene matches. The germline V gene has CDR1 SGHRS and CDR2 YFSETQ. This clone has only a few counts. Here immunoSEQ multiplex PCR was the method, and the copy in TCRdb shows in-frame clones only, minus some. Of approximately 220,000 clones detected, around 85% appear once; the ten largest clones hold roughly 1.3%. The TCR was taken from a woman in her 40s with acute COVID-19. V gene TRBV5-1 combines with J gene TRBJ2-3, with TRBD1 matching over 10 bases. The sequenced sample was PBMCs or T cells enriched from blood (not recorded which). The CDR3, as DNA: TGCGCCAGCAGCAAAACGGACAGGGGGTGGGGCGCAGATACGCAGTATTTT. Residues: CASSKTDRGWGADTQYF.